This TCR beta chain was captured by sequencing in a study of cytomegalovirus exposure and HLA in healthy donors. About this clone: Its antigen is currently unknown.

V gave up 6 bases and J gave up 11 bases, with 19 bases separating them. The CDR3 sequence is 13 residues long. Germline V gene data show CDR1 as SNHLY and CDR2 as FYNNEI. Likely unrecorded immune exposures existed in these nominally healthy donors. Study-wide findings and caveats: Reports state that TCR beta sequences accurately predicted most subjects' HLA-A and HLA-B alleles. About 87% or about 30% of the time was how often most TCR beta V segments were productive, according to an earlier analysis. The study listed 164 cytomegalovirus-associated TCR beta chains.

The study ran its PCR with 60 Vbeta and 13 Jbeta primers. Sequencing used immunoSEQ multiplex PCR; TCRdb keeps in-frame clones, though not all of them. The table records approximately 100,000 clones, approximately 80% of them present only once. Material for sequencing was PBMCs. This clonotype was obtained from a female donor in good health and CMV-seronegative. The genes are TRBV2 and TRBJ1-1; no clear D. Written as DNA, the CDR3 is TGTGCCAGCAGACCGGAGAGCGGGCAGGCCGCTTTCTTT. It specifies CASRPESGQAAFF.